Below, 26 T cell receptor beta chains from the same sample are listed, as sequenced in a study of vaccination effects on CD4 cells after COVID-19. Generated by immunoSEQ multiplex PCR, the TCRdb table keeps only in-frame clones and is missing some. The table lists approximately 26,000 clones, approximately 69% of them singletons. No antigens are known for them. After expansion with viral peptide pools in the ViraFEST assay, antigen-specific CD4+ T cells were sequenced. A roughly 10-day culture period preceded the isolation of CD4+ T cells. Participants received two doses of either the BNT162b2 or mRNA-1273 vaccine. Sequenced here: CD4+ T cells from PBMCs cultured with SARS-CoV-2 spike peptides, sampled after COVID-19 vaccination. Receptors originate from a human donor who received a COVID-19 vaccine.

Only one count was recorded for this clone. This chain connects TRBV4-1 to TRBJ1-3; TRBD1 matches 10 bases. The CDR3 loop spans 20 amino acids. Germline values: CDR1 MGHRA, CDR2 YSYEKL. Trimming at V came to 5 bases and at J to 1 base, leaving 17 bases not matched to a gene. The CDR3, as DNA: TGCGCCAGCAGCGCCCGTAGGTTGTGGGACAGGGGAAATTCTGGAAACACCATATATTTT. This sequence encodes CASSARRLWDRGNSGNTIYF.

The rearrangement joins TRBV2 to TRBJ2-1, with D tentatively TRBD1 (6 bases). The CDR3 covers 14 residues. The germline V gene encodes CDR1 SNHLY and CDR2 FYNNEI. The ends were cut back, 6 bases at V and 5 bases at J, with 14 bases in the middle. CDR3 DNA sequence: TGTGCCAGCAGCCTAAGGGGGTATAACAATGAGCAGTTCTTC. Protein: CASSLRGYNNEQFF. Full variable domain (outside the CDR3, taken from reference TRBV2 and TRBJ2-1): EPEVTQTPSHQVTQMGQEVILRCVPISNHLYFYWYRQILGQKVEFLVSFYNNEISEKSEIFDDQFSVERPDGSNFTLKIRSTKLEDSAMYFCASSLRGYNNEQFFGPGTRLTVL.

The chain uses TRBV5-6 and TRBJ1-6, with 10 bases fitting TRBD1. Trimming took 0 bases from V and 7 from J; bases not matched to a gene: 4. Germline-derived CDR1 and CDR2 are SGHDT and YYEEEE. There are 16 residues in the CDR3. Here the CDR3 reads CASSLGADRGNSPLHF. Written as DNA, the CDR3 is TGTGCCAGCAGCTTGGGGGCGGACAGGGGGAATTCACCCCTCCACTTT.

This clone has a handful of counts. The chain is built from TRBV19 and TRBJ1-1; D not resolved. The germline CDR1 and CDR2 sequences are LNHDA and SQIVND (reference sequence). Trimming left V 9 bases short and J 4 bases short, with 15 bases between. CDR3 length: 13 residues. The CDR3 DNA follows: TGTGCCAGCAGATCCACCGGACCCACTGAAGCTTTCTTT. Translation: CASRSTGPTEAFF.

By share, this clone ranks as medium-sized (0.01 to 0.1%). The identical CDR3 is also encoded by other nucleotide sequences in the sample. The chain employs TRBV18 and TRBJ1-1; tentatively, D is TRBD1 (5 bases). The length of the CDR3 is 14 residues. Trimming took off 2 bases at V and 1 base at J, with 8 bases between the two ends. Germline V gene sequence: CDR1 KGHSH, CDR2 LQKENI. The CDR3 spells CASSPAGKNTEAFF. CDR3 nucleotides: TGTGCCAGCTCACCAGCAGGGAAGAACACTGAAGCTTTCTTT. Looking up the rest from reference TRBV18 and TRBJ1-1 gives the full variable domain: NAGVMQNPRHLVRRRGQEARLRCSPMKGHSHVYWYRQLPEEGLKFMVYLQKENIIDESGMPKERFSAEFPKEGPSILRIQQVVRGDSAAYFCASSPAGKNTEAFFGQGTRLTVV.

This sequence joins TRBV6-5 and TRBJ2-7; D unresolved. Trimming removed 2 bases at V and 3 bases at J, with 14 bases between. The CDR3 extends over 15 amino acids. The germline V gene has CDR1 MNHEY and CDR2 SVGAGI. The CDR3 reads CASSYDADGNYEQYF. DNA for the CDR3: TGTGCCAGCAGTTACGATGCGGACGGAAACTACGAGCAGTACTTC.

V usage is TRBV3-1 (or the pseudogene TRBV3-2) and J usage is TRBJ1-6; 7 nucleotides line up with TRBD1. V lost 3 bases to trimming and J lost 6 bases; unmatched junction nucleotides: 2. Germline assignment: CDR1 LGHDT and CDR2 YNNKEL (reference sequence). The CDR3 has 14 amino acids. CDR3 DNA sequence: TGTGCCAGCAGCCAGGGGACAGCTAATTCACCCCTCCACTTT. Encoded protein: CASSQGTANSPLHF.

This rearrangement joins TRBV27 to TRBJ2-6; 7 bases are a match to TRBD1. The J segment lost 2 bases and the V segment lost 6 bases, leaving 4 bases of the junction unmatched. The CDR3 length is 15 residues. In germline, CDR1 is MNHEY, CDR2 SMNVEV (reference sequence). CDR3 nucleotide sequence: TGTGCCAGCAGGCCCGACAGGGCTGGGGCCAACGTCCTGACTTTC. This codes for CASRPDRAGANVLTF. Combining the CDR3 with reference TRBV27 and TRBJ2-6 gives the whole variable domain EAQVTQNPRYLITVTGKKLTVTCSQNMNHEYMSWYRQDPGLGLRQIYYSMNVEVTDKGDVPEGYKVSRKEKRNFPLILESPSPNQTSLYFCASRPDRAGANVLTFGAGSRLTVL.

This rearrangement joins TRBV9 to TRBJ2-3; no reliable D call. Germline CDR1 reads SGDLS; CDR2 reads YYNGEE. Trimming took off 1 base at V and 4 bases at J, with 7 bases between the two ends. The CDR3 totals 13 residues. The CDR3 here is CASSVPTADTQYF. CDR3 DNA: TGTGCCAGCAGCGTACCGACCGCAGATACGCAGTATTTT.

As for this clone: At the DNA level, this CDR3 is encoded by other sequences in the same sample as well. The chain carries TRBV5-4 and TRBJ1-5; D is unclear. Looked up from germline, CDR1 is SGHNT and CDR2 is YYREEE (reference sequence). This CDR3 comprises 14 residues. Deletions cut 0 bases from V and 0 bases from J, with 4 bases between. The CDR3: CASSLAGSNQPQHF. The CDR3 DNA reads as TGTGCCAGCAGCTTGGCGGGTAGCAATCAGCCCCAGCATTTT.

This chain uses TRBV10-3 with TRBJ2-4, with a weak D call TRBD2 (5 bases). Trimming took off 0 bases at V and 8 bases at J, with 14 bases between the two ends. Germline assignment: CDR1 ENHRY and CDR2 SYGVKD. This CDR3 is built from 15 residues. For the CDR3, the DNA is TGTGCCATCAGTGAGTCTGAGAAATCGAGGGACATTCAGTACTTC. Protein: CAISESEKSRDIQYF.

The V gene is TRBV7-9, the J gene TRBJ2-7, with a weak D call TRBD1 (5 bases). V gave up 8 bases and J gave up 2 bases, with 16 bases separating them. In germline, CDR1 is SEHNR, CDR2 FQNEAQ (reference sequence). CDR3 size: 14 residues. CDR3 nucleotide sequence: TGTGCCAGCGGATCAACGACAGTCGCCTACGAGCAGTACTTC. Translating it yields CASGSTTVAYEQYF. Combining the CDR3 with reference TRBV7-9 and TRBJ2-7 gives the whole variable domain DTGVSQNPRHKITKRGQNVTFRCDPISEHNRLYWYRQTLGQGPEFLTYFQNEAQLEKSRLLSDRFSAERPKGSFSTLEIQRTEQGDSAMYLCASGSTTVAYEQYFGPGTRLTVT.

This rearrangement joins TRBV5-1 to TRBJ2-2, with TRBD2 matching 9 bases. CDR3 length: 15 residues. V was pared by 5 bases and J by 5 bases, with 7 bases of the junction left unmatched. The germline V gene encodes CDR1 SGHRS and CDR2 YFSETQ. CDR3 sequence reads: CASSSLAGRTGELFF. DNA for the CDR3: TGCGCCAGCAGTTCTCTAGCGGGGAGGACCGGGGAGCTGTTTTTT.

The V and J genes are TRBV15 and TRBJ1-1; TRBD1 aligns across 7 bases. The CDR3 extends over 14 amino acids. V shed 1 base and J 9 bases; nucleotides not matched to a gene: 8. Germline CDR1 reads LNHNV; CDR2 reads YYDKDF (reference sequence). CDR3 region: CATSRGGGQSKAFF. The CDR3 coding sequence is TGTGCCACCAGCAGAGGAGGGGGACAGAGTAAAGCTTTCTTT.

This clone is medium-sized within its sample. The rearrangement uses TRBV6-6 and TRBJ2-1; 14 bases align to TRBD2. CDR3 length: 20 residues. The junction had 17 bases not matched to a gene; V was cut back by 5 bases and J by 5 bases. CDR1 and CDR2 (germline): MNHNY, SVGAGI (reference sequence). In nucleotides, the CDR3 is TGTGCCAGCAGTCTTAGCCCACCTCGGACTAGCGGGAGGAACGACAATGAGCAGTTCTTC. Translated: CASSLSPPRTSGRNDNEQFF.

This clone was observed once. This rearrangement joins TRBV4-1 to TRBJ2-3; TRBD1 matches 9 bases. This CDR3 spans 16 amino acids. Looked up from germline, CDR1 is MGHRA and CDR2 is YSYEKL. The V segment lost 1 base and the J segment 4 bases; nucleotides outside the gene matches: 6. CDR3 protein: CASSQGWTGEADTQYF. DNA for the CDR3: TGCGCCAGCAGCCAAGGGTGGACAGGGGAGGCAGATACGCAGTATTTT.

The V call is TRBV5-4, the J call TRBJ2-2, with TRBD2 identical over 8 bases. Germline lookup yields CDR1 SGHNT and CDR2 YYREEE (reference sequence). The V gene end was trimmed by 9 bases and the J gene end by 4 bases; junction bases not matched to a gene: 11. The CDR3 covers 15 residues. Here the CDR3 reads CATRVGGAGTGELFF. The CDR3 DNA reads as TGTGCCACCAGGGTCGGGGGGGCAGGCACCGGGGAGCTGTTTTTT.

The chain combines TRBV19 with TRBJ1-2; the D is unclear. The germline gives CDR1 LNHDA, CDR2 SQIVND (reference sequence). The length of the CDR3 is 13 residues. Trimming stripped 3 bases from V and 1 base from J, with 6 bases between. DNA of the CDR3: TGTGCCAGTAGTATCGGAATTAACTATGGCTACACCTTC. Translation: CASSIGINYGYTF.

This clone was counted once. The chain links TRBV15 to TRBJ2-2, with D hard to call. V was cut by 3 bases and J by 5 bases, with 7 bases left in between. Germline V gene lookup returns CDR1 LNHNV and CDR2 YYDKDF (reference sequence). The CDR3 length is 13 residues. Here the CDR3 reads CATSSSPTGELFF. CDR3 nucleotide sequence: TGTGCCACCAGCAGCTCTCCTACCGGGGAGCTGTTTTTT.

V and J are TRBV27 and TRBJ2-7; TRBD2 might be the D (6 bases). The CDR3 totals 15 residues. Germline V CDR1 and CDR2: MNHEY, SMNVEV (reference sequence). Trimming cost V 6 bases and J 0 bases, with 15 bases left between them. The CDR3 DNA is TGTGCCAGCAGACCCCTAGCGCAGAGCTCCTACGAGCAGTACTTC. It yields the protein CASRPLAQSSYEQYF.

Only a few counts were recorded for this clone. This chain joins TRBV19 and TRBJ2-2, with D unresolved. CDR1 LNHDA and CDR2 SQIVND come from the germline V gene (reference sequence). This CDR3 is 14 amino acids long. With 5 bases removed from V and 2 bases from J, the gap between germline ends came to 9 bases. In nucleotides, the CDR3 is TGTGCCAGTAGTCCGCAGGCTAACACCGGGGAGCTGTTTTTT. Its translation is CASSPQANTGELFF. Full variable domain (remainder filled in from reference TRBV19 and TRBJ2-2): DGGITQSPKYLFRKEGQNVTLSCEQNLNHDAMYWYRQDPGQGLRLIYYSQIVNDFQKGDIAEGYSVSREKKESFPLTVTSAQKNPTAFYLCASSPQANTGELFFGEGSRLTVL.

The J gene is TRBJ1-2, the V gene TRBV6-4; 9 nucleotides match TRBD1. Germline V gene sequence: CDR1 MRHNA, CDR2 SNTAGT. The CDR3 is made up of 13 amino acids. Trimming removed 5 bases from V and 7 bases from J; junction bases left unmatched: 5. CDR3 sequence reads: CASSTTGGGGYTF. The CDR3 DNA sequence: TGTGCCAGCAGTACGACAGGGGGTGGTGGCTACACCTTC.

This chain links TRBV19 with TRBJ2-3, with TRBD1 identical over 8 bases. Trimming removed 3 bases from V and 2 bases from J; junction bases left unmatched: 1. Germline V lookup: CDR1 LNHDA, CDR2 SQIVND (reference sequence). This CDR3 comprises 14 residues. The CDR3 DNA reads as TGTGCCAGTAGTATGACAGGGGTCACAGATACGCAGTATTTT. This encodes CASSMTGVTDTQYF.

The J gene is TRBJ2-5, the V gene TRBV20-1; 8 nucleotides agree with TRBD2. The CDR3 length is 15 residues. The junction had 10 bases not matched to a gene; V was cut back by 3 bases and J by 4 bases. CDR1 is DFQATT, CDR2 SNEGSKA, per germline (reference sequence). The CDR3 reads CSASRPPGGRETQYF. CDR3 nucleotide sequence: TGCAGTGCTAGTCGGCCCCCGGGAGGGAGAGAGACCCAGTACTTC.

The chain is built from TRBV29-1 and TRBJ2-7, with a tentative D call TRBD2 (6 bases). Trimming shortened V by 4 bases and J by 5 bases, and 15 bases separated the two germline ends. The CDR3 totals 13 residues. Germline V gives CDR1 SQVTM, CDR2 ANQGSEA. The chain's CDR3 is CSVVVGSLDEQYF. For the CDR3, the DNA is TGCAGCGTTGTAGTCGGGAGTTTGGACGAGCAGTACTTC.

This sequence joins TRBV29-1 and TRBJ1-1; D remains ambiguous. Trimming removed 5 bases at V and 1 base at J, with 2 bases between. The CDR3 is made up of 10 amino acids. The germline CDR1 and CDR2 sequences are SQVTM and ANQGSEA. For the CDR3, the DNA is TGCAGCGTTAGGAACACTGAAGCTTTCTTT. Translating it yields CSVRNTEAFF.